The 5 T cell receptor beta chains in this list originate from one sample, sequenced in a study of OX40 agonist ivuxolimab in advanced cancers. Produced via immunoSEQ multiplex PCR; TCRdb's table is partial and in-frame only. The repertoire holds more than 80,000 clones, with roughly 89% as singletons. This sample comprised CD4+ or CD8+ T cells sorted from blood, obtained in a trial of the OX40 agonist ivuxolimab. The receptors originated from an adult with an advanced solid tumor such as melanoma, head and neck, liver or kidney cancer.

This chain links TRBV5-1 with TRBJ2-5; 7 bases map to TRBD1. V lost 4 bases, J lost 5 bases, and 8 bases stayed unmatched. Germline CDR1 reads SGHRS; CDR2 reads YFSETQ. The CDR3 runs 14 residues. DNA of the CDR3: TGCGCCAGCAGCCTTGTAGGGGGCCGGGAGACCCAGTACTTC. Translation gives CASSLVGGRETQYF.

CDR3: CASSQSTDFRDSAYEQYF. CDR3 nucleotides: TGCGCCAGCAGTCAATCTACGGATTTCCGGGACTCTGCCTACGAGCAGTACTTC. This chain uses TRBV23-1 with TRBJ2-7, with a tentative D call TRBD2 (6 bases). TRBV23-1 is reported as an ORF; its role is uncertain. Trimming cost V 0 bases and J 2 bases, with 20 bases left between them. There are 18 residues in the CDR3.

This clone was observed a single time. The genes are TRBV5-6 and TRBJ2-5; 8 positions agree with TRBD1. CDR1 and CDR2 (germline): SGHDT, YYEEEE. V lost 0 bases to trimming and J lost 5 bases; unmatched junction nucleotides: 6. The CDR3 is made up of 15 amino acids. CDR3 nucleotides: TGTGCCAGCAGCTTGGATTGGGGACAGGAGGAGACCCAGTACTTC. Protein: CASSLDWGQEETQYF.

This rearrangement joins TRBV23-1 to TRBJ2-1, with D possibly matching TRBD1 (5 bases). TRBV23-1 is placed among ORFs of uncertain function. V shed 3 bases and J shed 8 bases, with 20 bases lying between them. The length of the CDR3 is 16 residues. CDR3 sequence (DNA): TGCGCCAGCAGTCATCGCGGCAGGGCCTGTAGAGATGAGCAGTTCTTC. Translated: CASSHRGRACRDEQFF.

V usage is TRBV10-1 and J usage is TRBJ1-5; D unresolved. CDR3 length: 11 amino acids. Trimming removed 7 bases at V and 8 bases at J, with 9 bases between. CDR1 is WNHNN and CDR2 is SYGVQD in the germline V gene (reference sequence). The CDR3 DNA follows: TGCGCCAGCACCCAAGAGGAGCCCCAGCATTTT. Its translation is CASTQEEPQHF.